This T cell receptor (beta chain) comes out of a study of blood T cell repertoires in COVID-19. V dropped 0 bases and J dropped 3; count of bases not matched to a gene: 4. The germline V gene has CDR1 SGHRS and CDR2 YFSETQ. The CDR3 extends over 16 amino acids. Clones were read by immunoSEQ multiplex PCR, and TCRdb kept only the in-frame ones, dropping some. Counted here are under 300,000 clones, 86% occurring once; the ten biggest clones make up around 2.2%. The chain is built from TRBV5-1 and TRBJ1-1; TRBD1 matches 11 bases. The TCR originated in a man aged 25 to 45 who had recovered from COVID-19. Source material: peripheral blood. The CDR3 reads CASSLAWTGGYTEAFF. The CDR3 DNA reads TGCGCCAGCAGCTTGGCCTGGACAGGGGGCTACACTGAAGCTTTCTTT.